This T cell receptor (beta chain) was documented in a study of blood T cell repertoires in COVID-19. Study summary: Specimens from acute and convalescent COVID-19 originated in the United States, Italy and Spain. PBMCs, B-cell-depleted T cells, or T cells provided the cDNA or gDNA that made up the material.

Original handling: Researchers report that nucleated cell counts were estimated from reference gene primer amplification. Sequencing was performed with immunoSEQ multiplex PCR; in TCRdb, only in-frame clones are kept and a portion is missing. From that table come the V and J calls and clone size; the DNA was used to work out D and trimming. The table includes 150,000 to 200,000 clones, approximately 86% detected once. The sequencing input was peripheral blood. This TCR was recovered from a woman older than 75 in a cohort sampled during active or convalescent COVID-19.

The CDR3 reads CASSQGGGLTEAFF. CDR3 bases: TGTGCCAGCAGCCAGGGTGGGGGCTTGACTGAAGCTTTCTTT. The chain employs TRBV7-2 and TRBJ1-1; D might be TRBD1 (6 bases). V gave up 5 bases and J gave up 5 bases, with 15 bases separating them. The CDR3 length is 14 residues. Germline V gives CDR1 SGHTA, CDR2 FQGNSA.